Listed here is a single T cell receptor (beta chain). Germline lookup yields CDR1 SEHNR and CDR2 FQNEAQ (reference sequence). The CDR3 is 13 residues long. Trimming pared 2 bases from V and 1 base from J, leaving 5 bases between. The data originate from a study of blood T cell repertoires in COVID-19. Whole-study context: The United States, Italy and Spain provided the acute and convalescent COVID-19 samples. Sample material is recorded as cDNA or gDNA derived from T cells, B-cell-depleted T cells, or PBMCs.

Original data processing: Amplification from reference gene primers served as the basis for estimated nucleated cell counts. Sequencing used immunoSEQ multiplex PCR; TCRdb keeps in-frame clones, though not all of them. The V and J calls and clone size come from that table; D and trimming were worked out from the DNA. The data contain about 180,000 clones, roughly 90% of them seen just once; the ten biggest clones take up 0.5% to 0.55%. The sequence was obtained from a man aged 50-59 years with acute or convalescent COVID-19. Sequencing was performed on peripheral blood. The V gene is TRBV7-9, the J gene TRBJ1-1; D is unclear. CDR3 residues: CASSLSGNTEAFF. The CDR3 coding sequence is TGTGCCAGCAGCTTATCAGGGAACACTGAAGCTTTCTTT.